This T cell receptor beta chain was profiled in a study of siplizumab effects on memory and regulatory T cells. The CDR3 is made up of 15 amino acids. The V gene lost 2 bases and the J gene lost 0 bases, with 11 bases spanning the gap. Germline V gene data show CDR1 as GTSNPN and CDR2 as SVGIG (reference sequence). General observations from the study: Roughly 80-95% of proliferating CD4+ or CD8+ clones defied assignment to a naive or memory phenotype.

This clone turned up a few times. Its antigen is currently unknown. The data were produced by immunoSEQ multiplex PCR, yet TCRdb's version contains in-frame clones alone and is incomplete. Of 100,000 or so clones listed, 80% to 95% are singletons. The sequencing sample was made of CD4+ T cells sorted from blood. This sequence joins TRBV30 and TRBJ1-3; D not certain. The sequence came from a human donor in good health. The CDR3 here is CAWSPGRLSGNTIYF. DNA of the CDR3: TGTGCCTGGAGTCCCGGACGTCTCTCTGGAAACACCATATATTTT. Supplemented by reference TRBV30 and TRBJ1-3, the full variable domain reads SQTIHQWPATLVQPVGSPLSLECTVEGTSNPNLYWYRQAAGRGLQLLFYSVGIGQISSEVPQNLSASRPQDRQFILSSKKLLLSDSGFYLCAWSPGRLSGNTIYFGEGSWLTVV.